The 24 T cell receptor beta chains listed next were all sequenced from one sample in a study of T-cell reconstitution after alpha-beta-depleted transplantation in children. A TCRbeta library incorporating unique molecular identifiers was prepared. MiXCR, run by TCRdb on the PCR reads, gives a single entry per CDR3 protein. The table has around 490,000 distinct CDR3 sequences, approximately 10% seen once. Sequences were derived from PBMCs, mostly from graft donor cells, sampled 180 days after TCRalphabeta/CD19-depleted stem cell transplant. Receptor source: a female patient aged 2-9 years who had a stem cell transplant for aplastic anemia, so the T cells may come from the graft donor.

The CDR3 DNA reads as TGTGCCAGCAGGGCTAGCGGGAGTTACGAGCAGTACTTC. Translating it yields CASRASGSYEQYF. This chain joins TRBV7-2 and TRBJ2-7; TRBD2 agrees at 10 bases. The CDR3 runs 13 residues. With V trimmed by 6 bases and J by 4 bases, 3 bases remained unmatched. Germline V gene lookup returns CDR1 SGHTA and CDR2 FQGNSA.

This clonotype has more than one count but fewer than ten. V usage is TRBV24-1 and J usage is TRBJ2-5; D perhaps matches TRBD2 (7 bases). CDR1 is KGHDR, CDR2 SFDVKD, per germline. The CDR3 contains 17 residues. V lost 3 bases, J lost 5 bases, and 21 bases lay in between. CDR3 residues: CATSDPSVAGARETQYF. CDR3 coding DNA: TGTGCCACCAGTGATCCCTCGGTGGCGGGGGCCCGGGAGACCCAGTACTTC.

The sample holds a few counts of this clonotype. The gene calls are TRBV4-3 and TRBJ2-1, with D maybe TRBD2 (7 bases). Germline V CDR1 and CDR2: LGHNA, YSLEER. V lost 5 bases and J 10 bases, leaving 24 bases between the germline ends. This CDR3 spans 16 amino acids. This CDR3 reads CASSILKSRGASEQFF. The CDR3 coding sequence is TGCGCCAGCAGCATACTTAAGTCTCGGGGGGCATCCGAGCAGTTCTTC.

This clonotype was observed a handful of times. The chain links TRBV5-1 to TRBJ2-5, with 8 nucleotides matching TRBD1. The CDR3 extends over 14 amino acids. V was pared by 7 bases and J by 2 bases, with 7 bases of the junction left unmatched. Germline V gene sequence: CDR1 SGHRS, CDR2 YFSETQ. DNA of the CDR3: TGCGCCAGCCGCCGGGACAGGCATCAAGAGACCCAGTACTTC. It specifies CASRRDRHQETQYF.

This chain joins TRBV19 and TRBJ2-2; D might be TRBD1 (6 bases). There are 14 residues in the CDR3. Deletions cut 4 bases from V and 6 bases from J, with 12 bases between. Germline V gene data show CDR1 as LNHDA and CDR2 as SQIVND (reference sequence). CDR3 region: CASSRAGAAGELFF. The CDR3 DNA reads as TGTGCCAGTAGTAGGGCAGGGGCGGCCGGGGAGCTGTTTTTT.

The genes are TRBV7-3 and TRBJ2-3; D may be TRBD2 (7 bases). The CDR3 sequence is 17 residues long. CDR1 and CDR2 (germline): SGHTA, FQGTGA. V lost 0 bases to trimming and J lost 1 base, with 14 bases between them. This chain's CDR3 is CASSLTGGGAGTDTQYF. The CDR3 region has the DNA TGTGCCAGCAGCTTAACGGGCGGGGGCGCGGGCACAGATACGCAGTATTTT.

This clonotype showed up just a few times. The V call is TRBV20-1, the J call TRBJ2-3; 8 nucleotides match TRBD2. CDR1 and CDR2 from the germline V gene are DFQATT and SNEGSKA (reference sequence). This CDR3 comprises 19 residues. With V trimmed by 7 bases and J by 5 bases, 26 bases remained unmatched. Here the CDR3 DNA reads TGCAGTGTGGCCCCCCACAGCGGGAGTTTGTTTAAGGCCCAAGATACGCAGTATTTT. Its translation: CSVAPHSGSLFKAQDTQYF.

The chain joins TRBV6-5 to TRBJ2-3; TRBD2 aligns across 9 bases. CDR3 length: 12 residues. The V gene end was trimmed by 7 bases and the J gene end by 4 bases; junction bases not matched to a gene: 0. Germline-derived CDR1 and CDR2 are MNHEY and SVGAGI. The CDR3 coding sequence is TGTGCCAGCAAGCGGGGGGCAGATACGCAGTATTTT. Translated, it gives CASKRGADTQYF.

CDR3 loop: CASSVDYMNTEAFF. Written as DNA, the CDR3 is TGTGCCAGCAGCGTTGATTACATGAACACTGAAGCTTTCTTT. V and J are TRBV9 and TRBJ1-1; no reliable D call. In germline, CDR1 is SGDLS, CDR2 YYNGEE. Trimming cost V 2 bases and J 0 bases, with 8 bases left between them. This CDR3 comprises 14 residues.

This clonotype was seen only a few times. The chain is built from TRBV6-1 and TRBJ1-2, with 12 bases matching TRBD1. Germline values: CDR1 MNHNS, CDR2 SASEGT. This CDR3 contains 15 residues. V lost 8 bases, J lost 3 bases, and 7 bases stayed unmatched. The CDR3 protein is CASGTGGRRYYGYTF. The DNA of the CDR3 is TGTGCCAGCGGGACAGGGGGCCGGCGGTACTATGGCTACACCTTC.

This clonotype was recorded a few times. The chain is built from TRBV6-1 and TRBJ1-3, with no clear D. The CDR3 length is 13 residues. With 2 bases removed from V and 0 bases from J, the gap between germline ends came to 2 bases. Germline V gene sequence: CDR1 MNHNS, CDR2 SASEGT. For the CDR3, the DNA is TGTGCCAGCAGTGAACGCTCTGGAAACACCATATATTTT. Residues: CASSERSGNTIYF.

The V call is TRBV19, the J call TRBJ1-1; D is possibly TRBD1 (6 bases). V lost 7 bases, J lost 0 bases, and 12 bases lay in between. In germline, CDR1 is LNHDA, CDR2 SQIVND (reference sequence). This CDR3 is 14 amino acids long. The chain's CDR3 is CASTPGTMNTEAFF. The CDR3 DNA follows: TGTGCCAGTACTCCCGGGACAATGAACACTGAAGCTTTCTTT.

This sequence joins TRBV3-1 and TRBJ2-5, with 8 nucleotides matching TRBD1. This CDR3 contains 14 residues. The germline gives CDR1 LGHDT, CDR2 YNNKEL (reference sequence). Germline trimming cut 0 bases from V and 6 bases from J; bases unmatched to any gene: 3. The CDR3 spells CASSQDRGLKTQYF. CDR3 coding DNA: TGTGCCAGCAGCCAAGACAGGGGGCTCAAGACCCAGTACTTC.

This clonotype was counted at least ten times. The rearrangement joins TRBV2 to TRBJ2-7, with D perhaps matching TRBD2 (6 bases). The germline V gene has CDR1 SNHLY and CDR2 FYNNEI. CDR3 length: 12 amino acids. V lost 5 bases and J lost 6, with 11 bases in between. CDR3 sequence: CASSPEGLEQYV. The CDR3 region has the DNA TGTGCCAGCAGTCCGGAGGGCCTCGAGCAGTACGTC.

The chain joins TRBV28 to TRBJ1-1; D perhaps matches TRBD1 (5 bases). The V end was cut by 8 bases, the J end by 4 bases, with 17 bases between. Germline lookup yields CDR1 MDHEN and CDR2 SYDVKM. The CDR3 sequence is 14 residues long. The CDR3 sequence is CASWKGTVVTEAFF. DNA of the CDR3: TGTGCCAGCTGGAAGGGGACGGTCGTCACTGAAGCTTTCTTT. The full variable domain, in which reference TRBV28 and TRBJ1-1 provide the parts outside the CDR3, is DVKVTQSSRYLVKRTGEKVFLECVQDMDHENMFWYRQDPGLGLRLIYFSYDVKMKEKGDIPEGYSVSREKKERFSLILESASTNQTSMYLCASWKGTVVTEAFFGQGTRLTVV.

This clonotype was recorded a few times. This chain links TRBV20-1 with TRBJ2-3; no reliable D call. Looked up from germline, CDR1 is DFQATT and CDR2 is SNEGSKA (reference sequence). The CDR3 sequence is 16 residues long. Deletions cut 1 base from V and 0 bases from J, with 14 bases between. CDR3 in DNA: TGCAGTGCTAGAGTCCCTGGTCAGCTTAGCACAGATACGCAGTATTTT. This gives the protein CSARVPGQLSTDTQYF.

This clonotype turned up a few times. The CDR3, as DNA: TGTGCCAGCAGCCGGACTAGCGGGATCTACGAGCAGTACTTC. Amino acid sequence: CASSRTSGIYEQYF. The chain couples TRBV7-9 to TRBJ2-7; 12 bases align to TRBD2. CDR3 length: 14 residues. Looked up from germline, CDR1 is SEHNR and CDR2 is FQNEAQ (reference sequence). J lost 3 bases, V lost 5 bases, and 2 bases had no gene match.

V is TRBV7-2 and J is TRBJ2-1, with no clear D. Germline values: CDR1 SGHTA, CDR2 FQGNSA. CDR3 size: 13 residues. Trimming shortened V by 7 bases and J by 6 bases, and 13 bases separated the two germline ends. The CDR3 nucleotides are TGTGCCAGCACCACGCAGTGGGGCAATGAGCAGTTCTTC. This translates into CASTTQWGNEQFF.

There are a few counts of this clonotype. In DNA, the CDR3 is TGCGCCAGCAGCTTGGGGATGACAGGGGACAGTCAGTACTTC. Protein: CASSLGMTGDSQYF. The V gene is TRBV5-1, the J gene TRBJ2-4, with 8 positions matching TRBD1. J lost 12 bases, V lost 0 bases, and 8 bases had no gene match. This CDR3 is 14 amino acids long. The germline V gene has CDR1 SGHRS and CDR2 YFSETQ.

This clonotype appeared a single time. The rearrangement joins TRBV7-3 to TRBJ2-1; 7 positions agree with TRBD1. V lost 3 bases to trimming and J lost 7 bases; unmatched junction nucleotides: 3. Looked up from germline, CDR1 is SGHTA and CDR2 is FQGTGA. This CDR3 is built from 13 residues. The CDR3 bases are TGTGCCAGCAGCTTGACAGGGACGAATGAGCAGTTCTTC. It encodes CASSLTGTNEQFF.

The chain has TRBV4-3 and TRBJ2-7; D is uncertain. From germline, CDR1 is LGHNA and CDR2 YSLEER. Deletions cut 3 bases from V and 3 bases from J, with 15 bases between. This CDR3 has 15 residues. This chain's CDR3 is CASSQSSSVHYEQYF. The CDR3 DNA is TGCGCCAGCAGCCAGTCATCTTCCGTCCACTACGAGCAGTACTTC.

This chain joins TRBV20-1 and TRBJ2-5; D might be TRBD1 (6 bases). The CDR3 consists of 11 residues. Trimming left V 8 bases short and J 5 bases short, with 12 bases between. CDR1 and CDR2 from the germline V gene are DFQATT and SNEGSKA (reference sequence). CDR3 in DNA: TGCAGTCCAGGGGATATGGAGACCCAGTACTTC. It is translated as CSPGDMETQYF.

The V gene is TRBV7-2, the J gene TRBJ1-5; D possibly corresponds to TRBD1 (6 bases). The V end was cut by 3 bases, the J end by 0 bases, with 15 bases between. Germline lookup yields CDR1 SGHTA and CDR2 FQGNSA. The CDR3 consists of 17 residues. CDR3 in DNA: TGTGCCAGCAGCTTCTCAGGGGCGCGGACTAGCAATCAGCCCCAGCATTTT. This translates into CASSFSGARTSNQPQHF.

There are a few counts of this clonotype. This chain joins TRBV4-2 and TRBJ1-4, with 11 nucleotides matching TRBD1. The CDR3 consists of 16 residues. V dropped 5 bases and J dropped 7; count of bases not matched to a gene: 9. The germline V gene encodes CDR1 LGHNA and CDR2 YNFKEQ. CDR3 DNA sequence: TGTGCCAGCAGCGAAGGACAGGGGGCGGTAGGTGAAAAACTGTTTTTT. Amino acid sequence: CASSEGQGAVGEKLFF.